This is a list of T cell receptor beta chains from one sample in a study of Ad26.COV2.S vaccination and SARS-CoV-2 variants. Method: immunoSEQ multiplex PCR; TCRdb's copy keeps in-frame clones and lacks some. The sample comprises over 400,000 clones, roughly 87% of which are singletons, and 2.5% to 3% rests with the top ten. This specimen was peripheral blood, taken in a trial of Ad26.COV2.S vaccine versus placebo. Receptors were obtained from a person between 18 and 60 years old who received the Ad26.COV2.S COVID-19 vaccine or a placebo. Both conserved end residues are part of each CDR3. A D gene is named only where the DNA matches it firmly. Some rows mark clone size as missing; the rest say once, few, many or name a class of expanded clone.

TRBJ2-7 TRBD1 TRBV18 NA TGTGCCAGCTCACTTAGGACAGGGGGGAACGAGCAGTACTTC CASSLRTGGNEQYF
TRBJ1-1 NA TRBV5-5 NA TGTGCCAGCAGCGCCGGATCGGACACTGAAGCTTTCTTT CASSAGSDTEAFF
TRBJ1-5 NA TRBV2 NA TGTGCCAGCAGTGCGAATTTAGGCAATCAGCCCCAGCATTTT CASSANLGNQPQHF
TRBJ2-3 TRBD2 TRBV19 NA TGTGCCAGTAGTATATTCGCGGGAGGCCTTCGGGATACGCAGTATTTT CASSIFAGGLRDTQYF
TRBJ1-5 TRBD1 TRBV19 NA TGTGCCAGCCGCAAGCCGGGACAGGGGATTCCCCAGCATTTT CASRKPGQGIPQHF
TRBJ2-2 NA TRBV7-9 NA TGTGCCAGCACCTCCTTCGGCGGGGAGCTGTTTTTT CASTSFGGELFF
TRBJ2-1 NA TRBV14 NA TGTGCCAGCAGCCAAGCACTTCTCAATGAGCAGTTCTTC CASSQALLNEQFF
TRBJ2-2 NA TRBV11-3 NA TGTGCCAGCAGCTTAGACCGCCAAGGGACCGGGGAGCTGTTTTTT CASSLDRQGTGELFF
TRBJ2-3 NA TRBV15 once TGTGCCACCAGCAGAGGACCACCGTCGGATACGCAGTATTTT CATSRGPPSDTQYF
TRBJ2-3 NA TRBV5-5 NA TGTGCCAGCAACACGGGGACCACAGATACGCAGTATTTT CASNTGTTDTQYF
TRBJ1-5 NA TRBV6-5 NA TGTGCCAGCAGTTACTCGACGAGGCCGATGAATCAGCCCCAGCATTTT CASSYSTRPMNQPQHF
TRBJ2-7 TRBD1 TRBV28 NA TGTGCCACCAACAGGGGGAACTACGAGCAGTACTTC CATNRGNYEQYF
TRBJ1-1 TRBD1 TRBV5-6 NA TGTGCCAGCAGCGTTCCCGGGACAGGGGCACGAGCTTTCTTT CASSVPGTGARAFF
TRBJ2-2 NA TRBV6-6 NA TGTGCCAGCAGCAGTGACAGGAACACCGGGGAGCTGTTTTTT CASSSDRNTGELFF
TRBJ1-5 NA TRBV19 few TGTGCCAGTCATTCCCCGGCGGGGAGGGGTAGCAATCAGCCCCAGCATTTT CASHSPAGRGSNQPQHF
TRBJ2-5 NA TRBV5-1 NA TGCGCCAGCAGCTTGGTCGTGGGGGGTGGCGAGACCCAGTACTTC CASSLVVGGGETQYF
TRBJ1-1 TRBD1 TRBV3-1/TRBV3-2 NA TGTGCCAGCAGCCCCCGGGACAGGGGACCGGGCACTGAAGCTTTCTTT CASSPRDRGPGTEAFF
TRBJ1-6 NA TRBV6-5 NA TGTGCCAGCAGTTCCCGCCTGCCGTATAATTCACCCCTCCACTTT CASSSRLPYNSPLHF
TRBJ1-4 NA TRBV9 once TGTGCCAGCAGCCCTGGTTGGGGCGTTTATGAAAAACTGTTTTTT CASSPGWGVYEKLFF
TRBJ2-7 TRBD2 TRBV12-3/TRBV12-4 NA TGTGCCAGCAGCCCGGGACTAGGGGAGCAGTACTTC CASSPGLGEQYF
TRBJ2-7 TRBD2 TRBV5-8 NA TGTGCCAGCAGCTTTCGCGGGGGGGCCTACGAGCAGTACTTC CASSFRGGAYEQYF
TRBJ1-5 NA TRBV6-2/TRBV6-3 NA TGTGCCAGCAGTGTCCAGGGTCAGGAGCCCCAGCATTTT CASSVQGQEPQHF
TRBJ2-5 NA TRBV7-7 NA TGTGCTAGCAGCTTCGGGCAGCTAGAGACCCAGTACTTC CASSFGQLETQYF